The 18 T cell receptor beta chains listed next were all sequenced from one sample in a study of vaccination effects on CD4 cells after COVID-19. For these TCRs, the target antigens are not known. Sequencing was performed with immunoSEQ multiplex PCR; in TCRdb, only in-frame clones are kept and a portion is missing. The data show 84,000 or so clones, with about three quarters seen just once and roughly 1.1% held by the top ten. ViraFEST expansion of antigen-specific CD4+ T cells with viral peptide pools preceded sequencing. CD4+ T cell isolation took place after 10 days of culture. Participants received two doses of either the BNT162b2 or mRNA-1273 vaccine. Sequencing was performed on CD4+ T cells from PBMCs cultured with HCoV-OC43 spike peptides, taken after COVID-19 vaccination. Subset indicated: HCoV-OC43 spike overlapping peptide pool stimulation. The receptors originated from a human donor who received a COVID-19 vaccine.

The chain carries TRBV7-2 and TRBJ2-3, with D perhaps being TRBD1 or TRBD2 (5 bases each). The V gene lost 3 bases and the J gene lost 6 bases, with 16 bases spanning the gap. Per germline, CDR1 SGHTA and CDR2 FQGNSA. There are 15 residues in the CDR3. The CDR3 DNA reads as TGTGCCAGCAGCTTCTCTTACGGGGCAGGGGATACGCAGTATTTT. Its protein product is CASSFSYGAGDTQYF. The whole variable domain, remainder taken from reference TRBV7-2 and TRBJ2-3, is GAGVSQSPSNKVTEKGKDVELRCDPISGHTALYWYRQSLGQGLEFLIYFQGNSAPDKSGLPSDRFSAERTGGSVSTLTIQRTQQEDSAVYLCASSFSYGAGDTQYFGPGTRLTVL.

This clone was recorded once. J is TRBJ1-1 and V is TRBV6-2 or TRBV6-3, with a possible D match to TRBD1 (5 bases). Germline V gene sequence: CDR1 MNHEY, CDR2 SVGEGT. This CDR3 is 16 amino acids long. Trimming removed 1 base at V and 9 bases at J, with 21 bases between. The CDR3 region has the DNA TGTGCCAGCAGTTACTTGAACGGGGGGACCCAGACCCAAGCTTTCTTT. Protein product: CASSYLNGGTQTQAFF.

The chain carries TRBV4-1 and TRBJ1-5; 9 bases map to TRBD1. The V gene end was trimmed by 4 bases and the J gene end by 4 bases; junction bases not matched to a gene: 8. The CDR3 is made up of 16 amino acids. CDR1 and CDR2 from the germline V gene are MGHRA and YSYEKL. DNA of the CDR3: TGCGCCAGCAGCCTATCCGGGACAGGGTTAAATCAGCCCCAGCATTTT. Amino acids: CASSLSGTGLNQPQHF.

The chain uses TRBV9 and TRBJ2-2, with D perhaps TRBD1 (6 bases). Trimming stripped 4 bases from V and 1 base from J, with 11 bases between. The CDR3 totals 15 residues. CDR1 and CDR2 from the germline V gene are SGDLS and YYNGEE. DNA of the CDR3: TGTGCCAGCAGCCAGGGGACGGGGAACACCGGGGAGCTGTTTTTT. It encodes CASSQGTGNTGELFF.

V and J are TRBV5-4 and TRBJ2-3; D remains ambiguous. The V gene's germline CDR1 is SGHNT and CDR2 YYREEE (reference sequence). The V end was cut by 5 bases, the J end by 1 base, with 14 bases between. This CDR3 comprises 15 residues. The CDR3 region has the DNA TGTGCCAGCAGTCAGAGCCGCCAGGGCACAGATACGCAGTATTTT. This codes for CASSQSRQGTDTQYF.

The CDR3 DNA reads as TGTGCCAGCTCAATGGAGGGAGGCCACACTGAAGCTTTCTTT. Residues: CASSMEGGHTEAFF. The gene calls are TRBV6-5 and TRBJ1-1, with unresolved D. Per the germline V gene, CDR1 is MNHEY and CDR2 is SVGAGI. Trimming shortened V by 8 bases and J by 3 bases, and 16 bases separated the two germline ends. The CDR3 spans 14 residues.

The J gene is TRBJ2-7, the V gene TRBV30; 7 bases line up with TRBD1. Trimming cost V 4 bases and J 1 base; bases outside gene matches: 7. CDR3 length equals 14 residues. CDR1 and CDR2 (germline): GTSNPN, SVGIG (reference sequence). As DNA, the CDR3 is TGTGCCTGGATCAGGGGGTCGGGTTCCTACGAGCAGTACGTC. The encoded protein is CAWIRGSGSYEQYV.

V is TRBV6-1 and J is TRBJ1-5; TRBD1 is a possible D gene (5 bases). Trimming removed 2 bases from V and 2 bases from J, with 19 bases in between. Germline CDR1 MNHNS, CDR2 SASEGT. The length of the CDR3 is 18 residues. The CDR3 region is CASSESSQGLWGNQPQHF. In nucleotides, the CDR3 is TGTGCCAGCAGTGAATCCAGTCAGGGACTTTGGGGCAATCAGCCCCAGCATTTT.

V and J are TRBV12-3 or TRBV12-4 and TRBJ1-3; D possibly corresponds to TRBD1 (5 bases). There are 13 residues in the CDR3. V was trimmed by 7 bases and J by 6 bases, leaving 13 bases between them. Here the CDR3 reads CASIAGLLNTIYF. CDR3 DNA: TGTGCCAGCATCGCGGGACTCTTAAACACCATATATTTT.

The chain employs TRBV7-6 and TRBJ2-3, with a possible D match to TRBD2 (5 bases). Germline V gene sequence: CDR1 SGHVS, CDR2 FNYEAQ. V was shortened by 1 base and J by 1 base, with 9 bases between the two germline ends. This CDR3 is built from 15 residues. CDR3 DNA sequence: TGTGCCAGCAGCTTAGACGGGATTGGCACAGATACGCAGTATTTT. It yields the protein CASSLDGIGTDTQYF. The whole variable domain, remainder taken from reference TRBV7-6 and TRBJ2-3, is GAGVSQSPRYKVTKRGQDVALRCDPISGHVSLYWYRQALGQGPEFLTYFNYEAQQDKSGLPNDRFSAERPEGSISTLTIQRTEQRDSAMYRCASSLDGIGTDTQYFGPGTRLTVL.

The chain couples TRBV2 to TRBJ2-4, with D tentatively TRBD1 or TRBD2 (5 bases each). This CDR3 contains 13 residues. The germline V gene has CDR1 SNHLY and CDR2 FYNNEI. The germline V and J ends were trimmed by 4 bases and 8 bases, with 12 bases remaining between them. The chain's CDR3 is CASSASLGDIQYF. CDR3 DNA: TGTGCCAGCAGTGCGAGTCTGGGGGACATTCAGTACTTC.

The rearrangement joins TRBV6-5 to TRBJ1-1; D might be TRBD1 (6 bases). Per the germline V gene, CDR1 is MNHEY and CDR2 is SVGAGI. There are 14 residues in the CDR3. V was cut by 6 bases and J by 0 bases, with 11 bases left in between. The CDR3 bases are TGTGCCAGCAGCCATAGGACAGTGAACACTGAAGCTTTCTTT. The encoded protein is CASSHRTVNTEAFF.

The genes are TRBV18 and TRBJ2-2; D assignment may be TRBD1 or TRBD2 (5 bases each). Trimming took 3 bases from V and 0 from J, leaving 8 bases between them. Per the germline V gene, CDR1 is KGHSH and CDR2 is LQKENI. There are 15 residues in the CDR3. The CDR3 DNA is TGTGCCAGCTCACCGGGGACGGCGAACACCGGGGAGCTGTTTTTT. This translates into CASSPGTANTGELFF.

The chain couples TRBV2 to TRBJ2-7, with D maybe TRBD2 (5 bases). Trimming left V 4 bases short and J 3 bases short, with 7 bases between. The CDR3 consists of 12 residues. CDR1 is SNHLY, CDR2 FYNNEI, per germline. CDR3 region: CASSVAGYEQYV. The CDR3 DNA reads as TGTGCCAGCAGTGTGGCGGGCTACGAGCAGTACGTC.

CDR3 protein: CASSVALSASTGELFF. CDR3 in DNA: TGTGCCAGCAGCGTAGCATTATCTGCTAGCACCGGGGAGCTGTTTTTT. The chain employs TRBV9 and TRBJ2-2; D remains unclear. Between the trimmed V and J ends, which lost 0 bases and 4 bases, there was a span of 13 bases. Germline values: CDR1 SGDLS, CDR2 YYNGEE. The CDR3 has 16 residues.

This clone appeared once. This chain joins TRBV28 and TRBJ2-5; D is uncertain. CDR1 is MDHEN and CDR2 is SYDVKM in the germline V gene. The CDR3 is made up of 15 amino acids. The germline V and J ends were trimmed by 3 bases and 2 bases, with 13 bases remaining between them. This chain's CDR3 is CASSLKRQTQETQYF. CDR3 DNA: TGTGCCAGCAGTTTGAAACGACAAACTCAAGAGACCCAGTACTTC.

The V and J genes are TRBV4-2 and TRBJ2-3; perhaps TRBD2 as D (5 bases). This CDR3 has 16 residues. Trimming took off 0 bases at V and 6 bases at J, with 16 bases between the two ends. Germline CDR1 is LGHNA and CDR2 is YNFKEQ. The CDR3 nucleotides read TGTGCCAGCAGCCAAGAGCCGGGAATAAGGATGGATACGCAGTATTTT. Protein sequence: CASSQEPGIRMDTQYF.

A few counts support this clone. In DNA, the CDR3 is TGTGCCAGCAGTTACTTACAGGGGTCGATTTCACCCCTCCACTTT. It is translated as CASSYLQGSISPLHF. V gene TRBV6-5 combines with J gene TRBJ1-6; 7 bases match TRBD1. V gave up 1 base and J gave up 9 bases; unmatched junction bases: 6. CDR3 length: 15 residues. Germline V lookup: CDR1 MNHEY, CDR2 SVGAGI.